These 26 T cell receptor beta chains originate from one sample sequenced in a study of neurological immune-mediated disorders. Using its own MiXCR run on the 5' RACE reads, TCRdb lists one record per CDR3 protein. The table shows about 57,000 distinct CDR3 sequences, with roughly 13% occurring only once. The sample consisted of PBMCs. The receptors originated from a woman aged 55-70 years with HTLV-1-associated myelopathy (HAM/TSP).

This clonotype was counted many times. The chain has TRBV12-3 or TRBV12-4 and TRBJ1-1; possibly TRBD1 for D (5 bases). V dropped 0 bases and J dropped 10 bases, with 12 bases sitting between them. The CDR3 contains 13 residues. This chain's CDR3 is CASSLAGTGTAFF. As DNA, the CDR3 is TGTGCCAGCAGTTTAGCGGGGACGGGAACAGCTTTCTTT.

This clonotype occurred many times. The rearrangement links TRBV20-1 to TRBJ2-5; D call uncertain. Trimming took off 3 bases at V and 6 bases at J, with 11 bases between the two ends. Germline CDR1 and CDR2: DFQATT and SNEGSKA (reference sequence). This CDR3 is built from 12 residues. The CDR3 DNA follows: TGCAGTGCTAGGGACCCAATGAAGACCCAGTACTTC. This translates into CSARDPMKTQYF.

At least ten counts were recorded for this clonotype. CDR3 sequence: CSAQDVSGRAKNIQYF. CDR3 DNA sequence: TGCAGTGCCCAAGACGTCAGCGGGAGAGCCAAAAACATTCAGTACTTC. This sequence joins TRBV20-1 and TRBJ2-4; 8 positions agree with TRBD2. This CDR3 comprises 16 residues. Germline CDR1 is DFQATT and CDR2 is SNEGSKA (reference sequence). V lost 6 bases and J lost 0; bases outside the gene matches: 10.

This clonotype was seen repeatedly, ten times or more. The genes are TRBV28 and TRBJ2-1; D ambiguous. V shed 3 bases and J shed 0 bases, with 9 bases lying between them. CDR1 is MDHEN, CDR2 SYDVKM, per germline. The CDR3 covers 15 residues. CDR3 amino acids: CASSFKVSSYNEQFF. CDR3 nucleotide sequence: TGTGCCAGCAGTTTCAAAGTTAGCTCCTACAATGAGCAGTTCTTC.

This clonotype was counted many times. This rearrangement joins TRBV7-2 to TRBJ2-1; weak D call: TRBD2 (6 bases). The ends were cut back, 2 bases at V and 4 bases at J, with 12 bases in the middle. The V gene's germline CDR1 is SGHTA and CDR2 FQGNSA. CDR3 size: 15 residues. CDR3 sequence reads: CASSLMGGTYNEQFF. DNA of the CDR3: TGTGCCAGCAGCTTAATGGGGGGTACGTACAATGAGCAGTTCTTC.

This clonotype was recorded at least ten times. V usage is TRBV7-9 and J usage is TRBJ2-7, with 10 bases fitting TRBD2. Germline CDR1 reads SEHNR; CDR2 reads FQNEAQ (reference sequence). J was trimmed by 2 bases and V by 5 bases; bases with no gene match: 6. The CDR3 totals 15 residues. CDR3 residues: CASSTRTSGAYEQYF. The DNA of the CDR3 is TGTGCCAGCAGCACCAGGACTAGCGGCGCCTACGAGCAGTACTTC.

This clonotype came up many times. V and J are TRBV6-2 or TRBV6-3 and TRBJ1-5, with a tentative D call TRBD1 (6 bases). V lost 6 bases, J lost 3 bases, and 18 bases lay in between. The CDR3 totals 16 residues. Germline CDR1 MNHEY, CDR2 SVGEGT. The chain's CDR3 is CASSTSQGSHNQPQHF. The DNA for the CDR3 is TGTGCCAGCAGCACCTCACAGGGATCCCACAATCAGCCCCAGCATTTT.

This clonotype came up many times. The chain joins TRBV12-3 or TRBV12-4 to TRBJ2-1; unclear D gene. There are 11 residues in the CDR3. Trimming cost V 5 bases and J 8 bases, with 7 bases left between them. The CDR3 bases are TGTGCCAGCAGTGATGTCGATGAGCAGTTCTTC. Translated, it gives CASSDVDEQFF.

This clonotype has ten or more counts. The V gene is TRBV24-1, the J gene TRBJ2-7; 9 nucleotides align to TRBD1. The germline CDR1 and CDR2 sequences are KGHDR and SFDVKD. V trimming: 4 bases; J trimming: 3 bases; junction bases outside the gene matches: 6. This CDR3 spans 15 amino acids. The CDR3 sequence: CATSDLWTGDYEQYF. In DNA, the CDR3 is TGTGCCACCAGTGACCTTTGGACAGGGGACTACGAGCAGTACTTC.

This clonotype was seen at least ten times. This chain joins TRBV6-2 or TRBV6-3 and TRBJ2-5; D gene ambiguous. The germline CDR1 and CDR2 sequences are MNHEY and SVGEGT. This CDR3 is built from 14 residues. V shed 0 bases and J shed 2 bases, with 7 bases lying between them. As DNA, the CDR3 is TGTGCCAGCAGTTACTCGGCTGGGCAAGAGACCCAGTACTTC. Translation: CASSYSAGQETQYF.

This clonotype was detected ten times or more. This rearrangement joins TRBV6-4 to TRBJ2-1, with 10 bases matching TRBD2. Trimming removed 5 bases from V and 7 bases from J; junction bases left unmatched: 5. CDR1 and CDR2 (germline): MRHNA, SNTAGT. The CDR3 loop spans 14 amino acids. CDR3 sequence: CASSLERGGNEQFF. The CDR3 nucleotides read TGTGCCAGCAGTTTGGAGCGGGGGGGAAATGAGCAGTTCTTC.

In its sample, this clonotype was seen many times. V is TRBV20-1 and J is TRBJ1-1, with D possibly matching TRBD1 (6 bases). This CDR3 contains 17 residues. V gave up 0 bases and J gave up 10 bases, with 27 bases separating them. CDR1 DFQATT and CDR2 SNEGSKA come from the germline V gene (reference sequence). DNA of the CDR3: TGCAGTGCTAGAGATCGTCGCGCAGGGGCGTCTGTCTTCTCAGCTTTCTTT. It yields the protein CSARDRRAGASVFSAFF.

Many counts were recorded for this clonotype. The chain carries TRBV3-1 and TRBJ2-3, with 11 bases fitting TRBD2. The V segment lost 5 bases and the J segment 2 bases; nucleotides outside the gene matches: 12. The CDR3 consists of 18 residues. Germline V gene sequence: CDR1 LGHDT, CDR2 YNNKEL (reference sequence). In DNA, the CDR3 is TGTGCCAGCAGCACGTCCCCGGGGACTAGCGGATCCACAGATACGCAGTATTTT. It translates to CASSTSPGTSGSTDTQYF.

This clonotype has ten or more counts. V and J are TRBV5-1 and TRBJ2-3; D is undetermined. CDR3 size: 15 residues. V lost 0 bases and J lost 0, with 8 bases in between. CDR1 and CDR2 (germline): SGHRS, YFSETQ. The CDR3 reads CASSLGQESTDTQYF. The CDR3 DNA sequence: TGCGCCAGCAGCTTGGGGCAGGAAAGCACAGATACGCAGTATTTT.

With respect to this clonotype: A much larger clone differs from this one at a single base, so this may be a read error. This sequence joins TRBV5-1 and TRBJ2-3; TRBD2 is a possible D gene (6 bases). Germline CDR1 and CDR2: SGHRS and YFSETQ. This CDR3 spans 14 amino acids. The CDR3 sequence is CASSLGAGTDTHYF. For the CDR3, the DNA is TGCGCCAGCAGCTTGGGAGCGGGTACAGATACGCATTATTTT.

This clonotype was seen repeatedly, ten times or more. The chain uses TRBV5-1 and TRBJ2-5; 10 bases agree with TRBD2. The germline V gene encodes CDR1 SGHRS and CDR2 YFSETQ. This CDR3 spans 15 amino acids. Trimming at V came to 0 bases and at J to 5 bases, leaving 4 bases not matched to a gene. This CDR3 is CASSLAASGSETQYF. The DNA of the CDR3 is TGCGCCAGCAGCTTGGCCGCTAGCGGGAGTGAGACCCAGTACTTC.

This clonotype was seen at least ten times. The rearrangement links TRBV12-3 or TRBV12-4 to TRBJ1-1; maybe TRBD1 (5 bases). This CDR3 comprises 13 residues. V was clipped by 1 base and J by 7 bases, with 10 bases between them. CDR3 bases: TGTGCCAGCAGTTTAGGGGGGTTGGTTGAAGCTTTCTTT. Amino acids: CASSLGGLVEAFF.

This clonotype appeared many times. V and J are TRBV7-2 and TRBJ2-3, with a weak D call TRBD2 (5 bases). Germline loops: CDR1 SGHTA, CDR2 FQGNSA. Trimming took 5 bases from V and 2 from J, leaving 11 bases between them. The CDR3 runs to 14 residues. This chain's CDR3 is CASSTGIFTDTQYF. CDR3 coding DNA: TGTGCCAGCAGCACGGGGATTTTCACAGATACGCAGTATTTT.

V usage is TRBV10-2 and J usage is TRBJ2-2; 7 nucleotides align to TRBD2. V gave up 6 bases and J gave up 1 base; unmatched junction bases: 5. Germline values: CDR1 WSHSY, CDR2 SAAADI. CDR3 length: 15 residues. The CDR3 coding sequence is TGCGCCAGCAGAGGGGCGGGAGTGAACACCGGGGAGCTGTTTTTT. It specifies CASRGAGVNTGELFF.

The table lists this clonotype with many counts. V is TRBV20-1 and J is TRBJ2-7, with TRBD2 as a possible D gene (6 bases). Trimming stripped 6 bases from V and 1 base from J, with 19 bases between. This CDR3 has 15 residues. Germline V CDR1 and CDR2: DFQATT, SNEGSKA (reference sequence). CDR3 bases: TGCAGTGCCGCCTCGGTCGGGAGAGGATCCTACGAGCAGTACTTC. Translation: CSAASVGRGSYEQYF.

This clonotype was picked up many times. The chain carries TRBV7-9 and TRBJ1-2; D call uncertain. Trimming stripped 5 bases from V and 8 bases from J, with 18 bases between. The CDR3 sequence is 14 residues long. CDR1 is SEHNR and CDR2 is FQNEAQ in the germline V gene (reference sequence). CDR3 coding DNA: TGTGCCAGCAGCGGTCCAGGAGGGTCTAGCGGCTACACCTTC. Residues: CASSGPGGSSGYTF.

This clonotype came up many times. J is TRBJ1-2 and V is TRBV10-3; perhaps TRBD1 as D (5 bases). The germline gives CDR1 ENHRY, CDR2 SYGVKD. CDR3 length: 14 residues. The V gene lost 0 bases and the J gene lost 8 bases, with 13 bases spanning the gap. The chain's CDR3 is CAISESARAQGYTF. CDR3 coding DNA: TGTGCCATCAGTGAGTCGGCCAGGGCCCAAGGCTACACCTTC.

This clonotype was counted ten times or more. The chain uses TRBV13 and TRBJ2-7; D not resolved. Deletions cut 5 bases from V and 3 bases from J, with 5 bases between. Germline V gives CDR1 PRHDT, CDR2 FYEKMQ (reference sequence). The CDR3 covers 11 residues. CDR3 in DNA: TGTGCCAGCAGCACCCTCTACGAGCAGTACTTC. Translation: CASSTLYEQYF.

This clonotype was seen at least ten times. This rearrangement joins TRBV9 to TRBJ2-3; 10 bases align to TRBD2. Germline V gene sequence: CDR1 SGDLS, CDR2 YYNGEE. The CDR3 has 15 residues. V lost 3 bases to trimming and J lost 2 bases; unmatched junction nucleotides: 3. The CDR3 loop is CASSEGLAVTDTQYF. The DNA for the CDR3 is TGTGCCAGCAGCGAAGGACTAGCGGTCACAGATACGCAGTATTTT.

This clonotype has a count of ten or more. This chain uses TRBV12-3 or TRBV12-4 with TRBJ2-3; D gene uncertain. V lost 5 bases, J lost 1 base, and 16 bases lay in between. This CDR3 spans 16 amino acids. CDR3 region: CASSVDNLGGTDTQYF. The CDR3 DNA is TGTGCCAGCAGTGTTGACAACCTTGGGGGCACAGATACGCAGTATTTT.

Many counts were recorded for this clonotype. The chain has TRBV5-1 and TRBJ2-1; D possibly matches TRBD1 or TRBD2 (5 bases each). The CDR3 consists of 14 residues. Trimming shortened V by 5 bases and J by 6 bases, and 15 bases separated the two germline ends. CDR1 and CDR2 from the germline V gene are SGHRS and YFSETQ. In DNA, the CDR3 is TGCGCCAGCAGGAGCGGAGCTGGGGGCAATGAGCAGTTCTTC. Its protein is CASRSGAGGNEQFF.